The 12 T cell receptor beta chains below all came from one sample that was sequenced in a study of shared clonotypes between healthy human individuals. Some clones are missing from TCRdb's copy, which holds only in-frame ones; the method was immunoSEQ multiplex PCR. This sample carries some 1.5 million clones, around 98% of them seen once, and the ten largest clones take about 0.42%. Material for sequencing was naive CD4+ T cells sorted from blood. Subset denoted: CD45RA+ positively selected. The receptor set was obtained from a man aged 25 to 45 in good health.

The V gene is TRBV7-9, the J gene TRBJ2-3, with 10 nucleotides matching TRBD2. The CDR3 has 16 amino acids. CDR1 and CDR2 from the germline V gene are SEHNR and FQNEAQ (reference sequence). V lost 1 base, J lost 1 base, and 2 bases stayed unmatched. The CDR3 DNA sequence: TGTGCCAGCAGCTTAGAGGGGACTAGCGGCACAGATACGCAGTATTTT. Amino acids: CASSLEGTSGTDTQYF.

The rearrangement uses TRBV27 and TRBJ1-4, with 8 nucleotides matching TRBD1. The junction had 5 bases not matched to a gene; V was cut back by 4 bases and J by 7 bases. CDR1 and CDR2 (germline): MNHEY, SMNVEV (reference sequence). The CDR3 sequence is 14 residues long. The CDR3 sequence: CASSSGGKAEKLFF. CDR3 nucleotide sequence: TGTGCCAGCAGTTCAGGGGGCAAGGCTGAAAAACTGTTTTTT. Supplemented by reference TRBV27 and TRBJ1-4, the full variable domain reads EAQVTQNPRYLITVTGKKLTVTCSQNMNHEYMSWYRQDPGLGLRQIYYSMNVEVTDKGDVPEGYKVSRKEKRNFPLILESPSPNQTSLYFCASSSGGKAEKLFFGSGTQLSVL.

The chain couples TRBV27 to TRBJ2-7; the match to TRBD2 covers 9 bases. CDR1 is MNHEY, CDR2 SMNVEV, per germline (reference sequence). The CDR3 extends over 18 amino acids. Trimming at V came to 4 bases and at J to 3 bases, leaving 16 bases not matched to a gene. DNA for the CDR3: TGTGCCAGCAGTTATGTTGCTTTGGCGGGAGGGAAATACTACGAGCAGTACTTC. Amino acid sequence: CASSYVALAGGKYYEQYF.

The chain is built from TRBV7-9 and TRBJ2-1; TRBD2 agrees at 10 bases. Germline V gene sequence: CDR1 SEHNR, CDR2 FQNEAQ (reference sequence). With 5 bases clipped from V and 3 bases from J, the junction kept 7 bases outside the gene matches. The length of the CDR3 is 16 residues. The CDR3 is CASSLTRTSGYNEQFF. CDR3 DNA sequence: TGTGCCAGCAGCCTGACCAGGACTAGCGGCTACAATGAGCAGTTCTTC.

This clone has a single count. This chain connects TRBV9 to TRBJ1-4, with TRBD1 identical over 8 bases. V shed 4 bases and J 8 bases; nucleotides not matched to a gene: 7. Germline V gives CDR1 SGDLS, CDR2 YYNGEE. This CDR3 has 14 amino acids. CDR3 sequence: CASSLTGDGEKLFF. CDR3 nucleotide sequence: TGTGCCAGCAGCTTGACAGGGGATGGGGAAAAACTGTTTTTT. Full variable domain (remainder filled in from reference TRBV9 and TRBJ1-4): DSGVTQTPKHLITATGQRVTLRCSPRSGDLSVYWYQQSLDQGLQFLIQYYNGEERAKGNILERFSAQQFPDLHSELNLSSLELGDSALYFCASSLTGDGEKLFFGSGTQLSVL.

This chain uses TRBV18 with TRBJ2-2; D unclear. V lost 1 base and J lost 0, with 9 bases in between. The V gene's germline CDR1 is KGHSH and CDR2 LQKENI. The CDR3 runs to 16 residues. The CDR3 is CASSPRLLANTGELFF. For the CDR3, the DNA is TGTGCCAGCTCACCACGACTGCTGGCGAACACCGGGGAGCTGTTTTTT.

This chain joins TRBV5-1 and TRBJ2-1; 7 bases agree with TRBD1. The CDR3 contains 15 residues. Germline CDR1 reads SGHRS; CDR2 reads YFSETQ. Trimming cost V 3 bases and J 3 bases; bases outside gene matches: 6. CDR3 DNA sequence: TGCGCCAGCAGCTCGACAGGGACCCTCTACAATGAGCAGTTCTTC. It codes for CASSSTGTLYNEQFF.

The chain uses TRBV18 and TRBJ2-7; D gene uncertain. The CDR3 extends over 15 amino acids. V was trimmed by 3 bases and J by 5 bases, leaving 17 bases between them. CDR1 KGHSH and CDR2 LQKENI come from the germline V gene. The CDR3 DNA sequence: TGTGCCAGCTCACCTATGTTCAGTTTTGTGGACGAGCAGTACTTC. Its translation: CASSPMFSFVDEQYF.

The chain joins TRBV5-1 to TRBJ2-3; D possibly uses TRBD1 or TRBD2 (6 bases each). The germline V gene has CDR1 SGHRS and CDR2 YFSETQ. Trimming stripped 1 base from V and 1 base from J, with 10 bases between. This CDR3 comprises 15 residues. CDR3 residues: CASSLIGGRTDTQYF. The DNA of the CDR3 is TGCGCCAGCAGCTTGATCGGGGGCCGCACAGATACGCAGTATTTT.

This clone appeared once. The V gene is TRBV19, the J gene TRBJ2-3, with D perhaps TRBD2 (5 bases). The V gene lost 2 bases and the J gene lost 3 bases, with 15 bases spanning the gap. The CDR3 contains 16 residues. Germline values: CDR1 LNHDA, CDR2 SQIVND (reference sequence). The CDR3 here is CASSILSGIGTDTQYF. The CDR3 DNA reads as TGTGCCAGTAGTATACTATCGGGGATTGGGACAGATACGCAGTATTTT.

This chain links TRBV11-2 with TRBJ1-3, with D uncertain. Per the germline V gene, CDR1 is SGHAT and CDR2 is FQNNGV. Deletions cut 8 bases from V and 0 bases from J, with 11 bases between. The CDR3 totals 14 residues. Here the CDR3 reads CASGGWNSGNTIYF. The CDR3 DNA is TGTGCCAGCGGAGGGTGGAACTCTGGAAACACCATATATTTT.

V is TRBV28 and J is TRBJ2-7; TRBD2 agrees at 8 bases. V shed 5 bases and J 6 bases; nucleotides not matched to a gene: 15. This CDR3 region has 16 residues. Germline V gene lookup returns CDR1 MDHEN and CDR2 SYDVKM. CDR3 nucleotides: TGTGCCAGCAGTAGCCCACCTGGGGCGGGAGGACGCGAGCAGTACTTC. Translation gives CASSSPPGAGGREQYF.